A selection of T cell receptor beta chains follows, all from one sample in a study of T cell repertoires in cytomegalovirus infection. No cognate antigen is known for these TCRs. MiXCR, run by TCRdb on the reads, gives a single entry per CDR3 protein. The sample has some 940,000 distinct CDR3 sequences, about a third seen once; the top ten hold about 14%. The specimen comprised cultured CD8+ T cells from PBMCs, sampled from culture after CMV antigen stimulation. The receptors originated from a human donor in good health (CMV status not recorded). Some clones in this sample may be carry-over from other donors' samples. The CDR3 runs from the conserved cysteine through the conserved F or W. Each record gives: D gene, clone size, J gene, V gene, CDR3 DNA, CDR3 protein. D genes are given only for firm matches. Size values are once, few and many counts, or a class for expanded clones, and some rows have none.

TRBD1 | few | TRBJ1-2 | TRBV20-1 | TGCAGTGCCCGGGACAGGGGGCATAGCTATGGCTACACCTTC | CSARDRGHSYGYTF
TRBD1 | few | TRBJ1-4 | TRBV11-2 | TGTGCCAGCAGCATCGGACAGGTGGAAAAACTGTTTTTT | CASSIGQVEKLFF
- | - | TRBJ1-2 | TRBV6-6 | TGTGCCAGCAGTGACCTGACAGGATACTATGGCTACACCTTC | CASSDLTGYYGYTF
- | many | TRBJ1-3 | TRBV11-3 | TGTGCCAGCAGCTTAGATCGCGGCGGAAACACCATATATTTT | CASSLDRGGNTIYF
TRBD2 | few | TRBJ2-5 | TRBV6-2/TRBV6-3 | TGTGCCAGCAGTTACGGAGGACTAGCGGGGGTGGAAGAGACCCAGTACTTC | CASSYGGLAGVEETQYF
- | few | TRBJ1-1 | TRBV7-2 | TGTGCCAGCAGCCGAGGGTGGGGGGGGATGAACACTGAAGCTTTCTTT | CASSRGWGGMNTEAFF
TRBD1 | - | TRBJ1-2 | TRBV14 | TGTGCCAGCAGCCAAGATCGTAAGGGGACAGGCTATGGCTACACCTTC | CASSQDRKGTGYGYTF
- | few | TRBJ2-1 | TRBV28 | TGTGCCAGCAGTTTCAGGATCAATGAGCAGTTCTTC | CASSFRINEQFF
- | - | TRBJ1-6 | TRBV27 | TGTGCCAGCGGGGACGAGGCGGGGAATAATTCACCCCTCCACTTT | CASGDEAGNNSPLHF
TRBD1 | few | TRBJ1-3 | TRBV12-3/TRBV12-4 | TGTGCCAGCAAGGGACAGCGGAGCTCTGGAAACACCATATATTTT | CASKGQRSSGNTIYF
- | - | TRBJ2-7 | TRBV20-1 | TGCAGTGCTAGAGAGGGAATGGGGGCTGAGCAGTACTTC | CSAREGMGAEQYF
- | - | TRBJ2-7 | TRBV6-6 | TGTGCCACCCAGGGGCCCCACGAGCAGTACTTC | CATQGPHEQYF
- | few | TRBJ2-1 | TRBV27 | TGTGCCAGCAGTTTATCGGCCTATCATTTGAGGGAGCAGTTCTTC | CASSLSAYHLREQFF
- | - | TRBJ1-1 | TRBV7-6 | TGTGCCAGCAGCCCAGAACAGGGTGGGATGAACACTGAAGCTTTCTTT | CASSPEQGGMNTEAFF
- | - | TRBJ1-4 | TRBV7-8 | TGTGCCAGCAGCTCGCCGGGAAGGGCTAATGAAAAACTGTTTTTT | CASSSPGRANEKLFF
- | - | TRBJ2-7 | TRBV3-1 | TGTGCCAGCAGCCAAGGTAAGGGGCAGGGAGGACCTAGCTACGAGCAGTACTTC | CASSQGKGQGGPSYEQYF
- | - | TRBJ1-1 | TRBV2 | TGTGCCAGCAGTGAAGCGGTGTCCAGGGTTGAAGCTTTCTTT | CASSEAVSRVEAFF
TRBD2 | few | TRBJ2-5 | TRBV6-5 | TGTGCCAGCAGTTATGCCTCTAGCGGGGGAAGGGAGACCCAGTACTTC | CASSYASSGGRETQYF
- | - | TRBJ2-2 | TRBV20-1 | TGCAGTGCTAGAGATAGGTCTAGCGAGGACACCGGGGAGCTGTTTTTT | CSARDRSSEDTGELFF
TRBD2 | - | TRBJ2-1 | TRBV7-6 | TGTGCCAGCACCATAAGCGGGGGGGCGGGGAATGAGCAGTTCTTC | CASTISGGAGNEQFF
- | few | TRBJ2-7 | TRBV6-1 | TGTGCCAGCAGTGAAGGGCAGGGGAGGAAGCAGTACTTC | CASSEGQGRKQYF
- | - | TRBJ1-1 | TRBV7-2 | TGTGCCAGCAGCGCACCGGTGAACACTGAAGCTTTCTTT | CASSAPVNTEAFF
TRBD2 | - | TRBJ2-2 | TRBV4-2 | TGTGCCAGCAGCCACGGGGGGGACACCGGGGATCTGTTTTTT | CASSHGGDTGDLFF
- | - | TRBJ1-1 | TRBV7-8 | TGTGCCAGCAGCTTACTGGGGGAGGGGGATGAAGCTTTCTTT | CASSLLGEGDEAFF
- | - | TRBJ2-7 | TRBV5-6 | TGTGCCAGCAGCTTGGCGGCAGAGGGCTACGAGCAGTACTTC | CASSLAAEGYEQYF
- | - | TRBJ2-3 | TRBV29-1 | TGCAGCGTTGAAGGCCGTGGACTGGATAGCACAGATACGCAGTATTTT | CSVEGRGLDSTDTQYF
- | many | TRBJ2-1 | TRBV7-2 | TGTGCCAGCAGCATACGGGGGAATTCCTACAATGAGCAGTTCTTC | CASSIRGNSYNEQFF
- | - | TRBJ1-3 | TRBV5-6 | TGTGCCAGCAGACTACAGGGAGCTGGAAACACCATATATTTT | CASRLQGAGNTIYF
- | - | TRBJ2-5 | TRBV7-9 | TGTGCCAGCAGCTTAATTTCAGTGGTGGAGACCCAGTACTTC | CASSLISVVETQYF
TRBD2 | few | TRBJ2-1 | TRBV5-4 | TGTGCCAGCAGCTCCATCACTAGCGGGGCTAACAATGAGCAGTTCTTC | CASSSITSGANNEQFF
- | - | TRBJ2-1 | TRBV7-9 | TGTGCCAGCAGGATACAGGGTTCGAGCTCCTACAATGAGCAGTTCTTC | CASRIQGSSSYNEQFF
- | many | TRBJ2-2 | TRBV7-6 | TGTGCCAGCAGCGCGCCGGAGGGGGCGCGGACCGGGGAGCTGTTTTTT | CASSAPEGARTGELFF
TRBD1 | few | TRBJ1-4 | TRBV4-3 | TGCGCCAGCAGCCAAGGGACAGGGTGGCGTGAAAAACTGTTTTTT | CASSQGTGWREKLFF
- | - | TRBJ1-5 | TRBV6-5 | TGTGCCAGCAGTTACTCGAGTGTGGGTCAGCCCCAGCATTTT | CASSYSSVGQPQHF
- | - | TRBJ2-7 | TRBV7-9 | TGTGCCAGCAGCCGACACCCCTACGAGCAGTACTTC | CASSRHPYEQYF
- | - | TRBJ2-1 | TRBV19 | TGTGCCAGTAGTAAAGGAAGGCCAGGGGTCTACAATGAGCAGTTCTTC | CASSKGRPGVYNEQFF
TRBD2 | - | TRBJ2-1 | TRBV9 | TGTGCCAGCAGCGTAGCGGCTAGCGGGGGGTATGAGCAGTTCTTC | CASSVAASGGYEQFF